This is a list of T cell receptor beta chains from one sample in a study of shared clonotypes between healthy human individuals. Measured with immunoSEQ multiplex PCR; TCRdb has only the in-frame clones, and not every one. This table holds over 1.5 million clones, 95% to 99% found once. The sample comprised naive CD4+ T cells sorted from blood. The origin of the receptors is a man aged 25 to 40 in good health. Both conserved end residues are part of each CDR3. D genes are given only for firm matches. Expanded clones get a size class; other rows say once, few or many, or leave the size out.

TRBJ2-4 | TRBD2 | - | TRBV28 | CASSFAGGRNIQYF | TGTGCCAGCAGTTTTGCGGGAGGGAGAAACATTCAGTACTTC
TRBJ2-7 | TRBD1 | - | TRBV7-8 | CASSLAPPSGQPYEQYF | TGTGCCAGCAGCTTAGCACCCCCATCGGGACAGCCCTACGAGCAGTACTTC
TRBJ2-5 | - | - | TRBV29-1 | CSVDGGEETQYF | TGCAGCGTTGACGGCGGAGAAGAGACCCAGTACTTC
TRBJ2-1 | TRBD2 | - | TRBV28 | CASIGITNLLAGYNEQFF | TGTGCCAGCATAGGAATCACAAACTTACTAGCGGGGTACAATGAGCAGTTCTTC
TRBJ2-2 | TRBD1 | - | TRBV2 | CASSSSDRVYTGELFF | TGTGCCAGCAGCTCCTCGGACAGGGTTTACACCGGGGAGCTGTTTTTT
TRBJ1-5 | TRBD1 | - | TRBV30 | CAWSFGTGKNQPQHF | TGTGCCTGGAGTTTCGGGACAGGGAAGAATCAGCCCCAGCATTTT
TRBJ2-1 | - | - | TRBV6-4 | CASSDRNEQFF | TGTGCCAGCAGTGACAGAAATGAGCAGTTCTTC
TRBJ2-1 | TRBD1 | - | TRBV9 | CASSARQGHNEQFF | TGTGCCAGCAGCGCAAGACAGGGTCACAATGAGCAGTTCTTC
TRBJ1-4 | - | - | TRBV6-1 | CASSGGRGPSSNEKLFF | TGTGCCAGCAGTGGGGGCAGGGGACCTTCGTCTAATGAAAAACTGTTTTTT
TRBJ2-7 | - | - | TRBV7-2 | CASRGRPTYEQYF | TGTGCCAGCAGGGGGCGGCCAACCTACGAGCAGTACTTC
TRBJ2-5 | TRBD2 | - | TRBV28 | CASSLAGRGFQETQYF | TGTGCCAGCAGTCTAGCGGGAAGGGGATTTCAAGAGACCCAGTACTTC
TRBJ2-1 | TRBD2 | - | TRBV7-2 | CASSLWGLAGEQFF | TGTGCCAGCAGCTTATGGGGACTAGCGGGAGAGCAGTTCTTC
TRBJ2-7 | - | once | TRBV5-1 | CASSMDSMNPYEQYF | TGCGCCAGCAGCATGGACTCAATGAATCCCTACGAGCAGTACTTC
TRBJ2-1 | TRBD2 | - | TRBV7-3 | CASSLSILGRTSPSGEQFF | TGTGCCAGCAGCTTATCTATCTTGGGGAGGACTAGCCCTTCGGGGGAGCAGTTCTTC
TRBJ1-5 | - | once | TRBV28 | CASSLQGDQPQHF | TGTGCCAGCAGTTTACAGGGTGATCAGCCCCAGCATTTT
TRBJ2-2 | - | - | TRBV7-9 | CASSTKAGTWNTGELFF | TGTGCCAGCAGTACGAAAGCCGGGACGTGGAACACCGGGGAGCTGTTTTTT
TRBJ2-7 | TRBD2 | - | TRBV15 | CATSEGLAGFYEQYF | TGTGCCACCAGCGAAGGACTAGCGGGCTTTTACGAGCAGTACTTC
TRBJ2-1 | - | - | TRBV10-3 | CAISESRGGDSRWDEQFF | TGTGCCATCAGTGAGTCGAGGGGTGGGGACTCCCGCTGGGATGAGCAGTTCTTC
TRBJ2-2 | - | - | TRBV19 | CASSITSNTGELFF | TGTGCCAGTAGTATAACTAGCAACACCGGGGAGCTGTTTTTT
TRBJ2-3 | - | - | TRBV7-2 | CASSELEIGQGTDTQYF | TGTGCCAGCAGCGAATTAGAGATTGGACAAGGAACAGATACGCAGTATTTT
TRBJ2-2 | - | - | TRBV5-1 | CASSFGSGNTGELFF | TGCGCCAGCAGCTTCGGTAGCGGTAACACCGGGGAGCTGTTTTTT
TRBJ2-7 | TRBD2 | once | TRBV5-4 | CASSWTSGHFSYEQYF | TGTGCCAGCAGCTGGACTAGCGGTCACTTCTCCTACGAGCAGTACTTC
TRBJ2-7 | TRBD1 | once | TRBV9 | CASSPEGTESYEQYF | TGTGCCAGCAGCCCCGAAGGGACAGAATCCTACGAGCAGTACTTC
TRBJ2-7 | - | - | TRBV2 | CASSEVGAGEQYF | TGTGCCAGCAGTGAAGTGGGAGCGGGCGAGCAGTACTTC
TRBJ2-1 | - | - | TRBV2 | CASSLRRSSYNEQFF | TGTGCCAGCAGCTTACGTCGAAGCTCCTACAATGAGCAGTTCTTC
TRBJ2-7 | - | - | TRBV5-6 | CASSFPDSFLYEQYF | TGTGCCAGCAGCTTTCCCGACAGTTTTCTTTACGAGCAGTACTTC
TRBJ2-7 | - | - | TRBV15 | CATSRSVITPLDEQYF | TGTGCCACCAGCAGGTCGGTAATAACTCCTCTGGACGAGCAGTACTTC
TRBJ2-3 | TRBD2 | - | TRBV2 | CAGTRLSVGDTQYF | TGTGCCGGGACTAGGCTCTCAGTCGGGGATACGCAGTATTTT
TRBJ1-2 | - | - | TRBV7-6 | CASSSATGQSGGYTF | TGTGCCAGCAGCTCGGCGACCGGGCAAAGTGGTGGCTACACCTTC
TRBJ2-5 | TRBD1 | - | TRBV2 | CASSGDRGGWETQYF | TGTGCCAGCAGTGGGGACAGGGGAGGCTGGGAGACCCAGTACTTC
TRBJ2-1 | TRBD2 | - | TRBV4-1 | CASSQPPTGTSFYNEQFF | TGCGCCAGCAGCCAACCGCCGACCGGGACTAGCTTCTACAATGAGCAGTTCTTC
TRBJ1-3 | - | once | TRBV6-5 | CASQITRLGGNTIYF | TGTGCCAGCCAAATCACGCGCCTGGGCGGAAACACCATATATTTT
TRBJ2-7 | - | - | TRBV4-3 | CASSFTRYRDEQYF | TGCGCCAGCAGCTTCACCCGCTACAGGGACGAGCAGTACTTC
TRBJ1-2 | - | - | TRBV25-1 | CASSDRQNPAGGYTF | TGTGCCAGCAGTGACCGACAGAACCCGGCGGGGGGCTACACCTTC
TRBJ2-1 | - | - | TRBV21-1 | CASTPEAGEMVYNEQFF | TGTGCCAGCACTCCGGAAGCGGGAGAGATGGTCTACAATGAGCAGTTCTTC
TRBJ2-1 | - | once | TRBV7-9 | CASSSWTRDRDPLYNEQFF | TGTGCCAGCAGCTCTTGGACCCGCGACAGAGATCCCTTGTACAATGAGCAGTTCTTC